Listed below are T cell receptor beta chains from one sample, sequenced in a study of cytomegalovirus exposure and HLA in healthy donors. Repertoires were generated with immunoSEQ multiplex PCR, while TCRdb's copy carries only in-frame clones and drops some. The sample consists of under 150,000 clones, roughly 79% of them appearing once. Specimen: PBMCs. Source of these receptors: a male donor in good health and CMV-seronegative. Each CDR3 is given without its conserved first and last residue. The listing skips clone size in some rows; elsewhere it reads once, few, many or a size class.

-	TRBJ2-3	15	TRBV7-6	ASSLGAGGTSTDTQY
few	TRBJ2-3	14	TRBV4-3	ASSRQVTGMADTQY
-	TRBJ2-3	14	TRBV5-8	ASSFGTSGSTDTQY
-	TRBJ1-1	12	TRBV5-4	ASSQGQRNTEAF
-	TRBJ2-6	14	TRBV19	ASSIVQGSGANVLT
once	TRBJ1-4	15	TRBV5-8	ASSRRFRGRIGEKLF
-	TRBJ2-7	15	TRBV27	ASSLRGGRRSSYEQY
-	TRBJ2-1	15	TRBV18	ASSTLIAGGEYNEQF
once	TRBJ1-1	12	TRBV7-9	ASGDRGMNTEAF
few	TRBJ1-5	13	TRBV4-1	ASSQIGQPHQPQH
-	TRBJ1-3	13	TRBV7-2	ASSRGQGAGNTIY
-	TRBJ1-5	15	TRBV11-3	ASSLTPGQGPNQPQH
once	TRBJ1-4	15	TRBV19	ASSIGGWGATNEKLF
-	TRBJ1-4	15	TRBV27	ASSFRLGGGLNEKLF
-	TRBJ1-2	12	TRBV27	ASSLGSGVLGYT
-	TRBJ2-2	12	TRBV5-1	ASFGREAGGELF
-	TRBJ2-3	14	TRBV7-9	ASINTGTTLGDTQY
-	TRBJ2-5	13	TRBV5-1	ASSLVVGPKETQY
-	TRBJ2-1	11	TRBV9	ASSALAGGEQF
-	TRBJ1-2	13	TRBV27	ASSSGQGANYGYT
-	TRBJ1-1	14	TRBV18	ASSPTPQGANTEAF
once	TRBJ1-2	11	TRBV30	AWSVAVNYGYT
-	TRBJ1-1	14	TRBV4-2	ASSLGTGGGDTEAF
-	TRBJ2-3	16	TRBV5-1	ASSLDSKRGLNTDTQY
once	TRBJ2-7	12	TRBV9	ASSVGTLGYEQY
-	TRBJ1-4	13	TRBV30	AWTSPRGTNEKLF
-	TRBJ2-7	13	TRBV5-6	ASSSGPDSSYEQY
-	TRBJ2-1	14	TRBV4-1	ASSQVEGAGINEQF
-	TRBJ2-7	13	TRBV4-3	ASSHSGTGAYEQY
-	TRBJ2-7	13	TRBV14	ASSQGQGLGYEQY
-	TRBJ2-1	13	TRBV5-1	ASSLLEAGNNEQF
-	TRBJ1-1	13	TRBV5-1	ASSLALGTGAEAF
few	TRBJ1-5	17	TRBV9	ASSVVDRTGGDENQPQH
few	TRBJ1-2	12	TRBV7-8	ASSLARTGGGYT
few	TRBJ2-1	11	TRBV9	ASSLGLADEQF
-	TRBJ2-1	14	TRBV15	ATSRDRGRGANEQF
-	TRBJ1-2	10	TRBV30	AWSGTGIGYP
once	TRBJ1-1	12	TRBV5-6	ASSFGGGDTEAF
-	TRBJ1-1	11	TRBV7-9	ASRRSGGTEAF
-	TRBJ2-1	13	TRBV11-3	ASSPGLDAVYEQF
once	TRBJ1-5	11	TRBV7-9	ASSLSDGQPQH
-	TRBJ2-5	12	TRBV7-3	ASSRAGGQETQY
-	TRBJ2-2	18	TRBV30	AWSGYPAGGPLLNTGELF
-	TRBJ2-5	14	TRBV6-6	ASSYGAAEKQETQY
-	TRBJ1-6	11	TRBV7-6	ATAKGNNSPLH
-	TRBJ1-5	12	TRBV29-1	SVSHGDRGQPQH
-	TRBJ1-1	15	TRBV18	ASSSYYKTGMNTEAF
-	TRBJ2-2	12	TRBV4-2	ASSHERGTGELF
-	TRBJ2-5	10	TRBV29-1	SGLRFAETQY
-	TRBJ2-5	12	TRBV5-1	ASSSGQVGETQY
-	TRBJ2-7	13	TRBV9	ASSVAPGGIYEQY
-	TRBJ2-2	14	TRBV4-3	ASSQVGSGYAGELF